Each of the 11 T cell receptor beta chains below was sequenced from the same sample in a study of radiotherapy plus CTLA-4 blockade in lung cancer. Sequencing used immunoSEQ multiplex PCR; TCRdb keeps in-frame clones, though not all of them. The sample yields 60,000 to 85,000 clones, around 90% seen once. The material was peripheral blood, obtained from a patient treated with radiotherapy plus ipilimumab. These receptors came from a human donor with non-small cell lung cancer who had stable disease on radiotherapy plus ipilimumab.

This clone was seen a few times. The CDR3 spells CASSQDSKLFF. For the CDR3, the DNA is TGTGCCAGCAGCCAAGACAGCAAACTGTTTTTT. The chain combines TRBV4-2 with TRBJ1-4; no clear D gene. The CDR3 is 11 residues long. Trimming removed 0 bases at V and 11 bases at J, with 4 bases between. Germline loops: CDR1 LGHNA, CDR2 YNFKEQ.

This chain joins TRBV5-6 and TRBJ2-7; D is ambiguous. This CDR3 comprises 12 residues. The V and J ends lost 1 base and 7 bases respectively, with 9 bases between them. Germline CDR1 and CDR2: SGHDT and YYEEEE. DNA for the CDR3: TGTGCCAGCAGCTTGACGGTTGGAGAGCAGTACTTC. It encodes CASSLTVGEQYF.

This rearrangement joins TRBV28 to TRBJ2-2; D is unclear. This CDR3 is built from 15 residues. Germline CDR1 is MDHEN and CDR2 is SYDVKM. Trimming shortened V by 6 bases and J by 0 bases, and 11 bases separated the two germline ends. CDR3 sequence reads: CASSVSSANTGELFF. In nucleotides, the CDR3 is TGTGCCAGCAGCGTATCTTCAGCGAACACCGGGGAGCTGTTTTTT.

This rearrangement joins TRBV5-1 to TRBJ2-7, with no clear D. V was cut by 5 bases and J by 3 bases, with 18 bases left in between. This CDR3 contains 15 residues. Per the germline V gene, CDR1 is SGHRS and CDR2 is YFSETQ. The CDR3 region has the DNA TGCGCCAGCAGGATGGACGCCCTGGTGGGCTACGAGCAGTACTTC. It yields the protein CASRMDALVGYEQYF.

This chain links TRBV28 with TRBJ2-7; D is undetermined. This CDR3 spans 11 amino acids. Between the trimmed V and J ends, which lost 11 bases and 4 bases, there was a span of 12 bases. The germline V gene has CDR1 MDHEN and CDR2 SYDVKM. CDR3 sequence (DNA): TGTGCCGGTACCTACGTGTACGAGCAGTACTTC. Protein: CAGTYVYEQYF.

The chain recombines TRBV11-2 with TRBJ2-1; possible D gene TRBD2, 6 bases. V dropped 2 bases and J dropped 3 bases, with 14 bases sitting between them. This CDR3 contains 16 residues. The germline V gene has CDR1 SGHAT and CDR2 FQNNGV. The CDR3 is CASSLLGGRSYNEQFF. In DNA form, the CDR3 reads TGTGCCAGCAGCTTACTTGGGGGGAGGAGCTACAATGAGCAGTTCTTC. Full variable domain (rest looked up from reference TRBV11-2 and TRBJ2-1): EAGVAQSPRYKIIEKRQSVAFWCNPISGHATLYWYQQILGQGPKLLIQFQNNGVVDDSQLPKDRFSAERLKGVDSTLKIQPAKLEDSAVYLCASSLLGGRSYNEQFFGPGTRLTVL.

The gene calls are TRBV6-6 and TRBJ1-3; D is unresolved. The length of the CDR3 is 13 residues. Germline assignment: CDR1 MNHNY and CDR2 SVGAGI (reference sequence). Trimming took 7 bases from V and 6 from J, leaving 13 bases between them. CDR3 DNA: TGTGCCAGCATCGATTATCTGGAAAACACCATATATTTT. Amino acid sequence: CASIDYLENTIYF.

This chain joins TRBV7-8 and TRBJ2-2; D perhaps matches TRBD2 (5 bases). CDR3 length: 17 amino acids. Germline V gives CDR1 SGHVS, CDR2 FQNEAQ. The V end was cut by 1 base, the J end by 1 base, with 13 bases between. The CDR3 is CASSLVRGRMNTGELFF. Written as DNA, the CDR3 is TGTGCCAGCAGCTTAGTTCGCGGGCGGATGAACACCGGGGAGCTGTTTTTT.

The chain is built from TRBV28 and TRBJ2-1, with no clear D. Looked up from germline, CDR1 is MDHEN and CDR2 is SYDVKM. The length of the CDR3 is 14 residues. V dropped 7 bases and J dropped 4 bases, with 14 bases sitting between them. This CDR3 reads CASTYDTSYNEQFF. The CDR3 region has the DNA TGTGCCAGCACCTACGATACCTCTTACAATGAGCAGTTCTTC.

The chain couples TRBV30 to TRBJ2-6, with 7 nucleotides matching TRBD2. This CDR3 region has 14 residues. Germline CDR1 reads GTSNPN; CDR2 reads SVGIG (reference sequence). J lost 13 bases, V lost 1 base, and 10 bases had no gene match. The CDR3 DNA reads as TGTGCCTGGAGTGCCCCGACGGGAGGAAGGGTCCTGACTTTC. Protein sequence: CAWSAPTGGRVLTF. The full variable domain, completed using reference TRBV30 and TRBJ2-6, is SQTIHQWPATLVQPVGSPLSLECTVEGTSNPNLYWYRQAAGRGLQLLFYSVGIGQISSEVPQNLSASRPQDRQFILSSKKLLLSDSGFYLCAWSAPTGGRVLTFGAGSRLTVL.

The V gene is TRBV11-3, the J gene TRBJ2-7; 7 bases line up with TRBD1. This CDR3 region has 13 residues. The trim removed 9 bases at V and 0 bases at J, leaving 5 bases unmatched. Germline CDR1 reads SGHNT; CDR2 reads YENEEA. The chain's CDR3 is CASPTGSSYEQYF. The CDR3 DNA sequence: TGTGCCAGTCCGACAGGGAGCTCCTACGAGCAGTACTTC.